Sequencing of this TCR beta chain was carried out in a study of cytomegalovirus exposure and HLA in healthy donors. V gave up 7 bases and J gave up 4 bases, with 16 bases separating them. The germline V gene has CDR1 MNHEY and CDR2 SVGAGI. This CDR3 contains 14 residues. Vbeta (60) and Jbeta (13) primers were used in the PCR. The assay was immunoSEQ multiplex PCR, and TCRdb's table has in-frame clones only and misses some. Of 110,000 to 150,000 clones in the sample, over 60% were seen once. Sequenced sample: PBMCs. V and J are TRBV6-5 and TRBJ1-1; D is possibly TRBD1 (5 bases). The sequence was collected from a woman between 25 and 40 years old in good health and CMV-seronegative. Written as DNA, the CDR3 is TGTGCCAGCATTGATTCGGGGGTGGGCACTGAAGCTTTCTTT. Protein: CASIDSGVGTEAFF.